This TCR beta chain was sequenced during a study of blood T cell dynamics during melanoma immunotherapy. Across the whole study: Metastatic melanoma patients received first-line pembrolizumab or nivolumab plus ipilimumab.

The repertoire was sequenced with immunoSEQ multiplex PCR; TCRdb's copy has only in-frame clones and lacks some. The top ten clones hold around 22% of a sample with 9,900 or so clones, under 90% of them seen once. Described time point: week 3, after first cycle of checkpoint inhibitor. Prior systemic cancer therapy, immunosuppressant use and other active malignancies excluded patients. By share of the sample, this clone is medium-sized. This specimen was blood, taken from a patient treated with checkpoint blockade. The TCR comes from a human donor with melanoma.

CDR3 in amino acids: CASSLDAGSKETQYF. DNA for the CDR3: TGTGCCAGCAGCTTAGATGCGGGATCAAAAGAGACCCAGTACTTC. This rearrangement joins TRBV7-6 to TRBJ2-5; possible D gene TRBD2, 6 bases. The germline CDR1 and CDR2 sequences are SGHVS and FNYEAQ. The CDR3 has 15 amino acids. V was shortened by 1 base and J by 3 bases, with 12 bases between the two germline ends.